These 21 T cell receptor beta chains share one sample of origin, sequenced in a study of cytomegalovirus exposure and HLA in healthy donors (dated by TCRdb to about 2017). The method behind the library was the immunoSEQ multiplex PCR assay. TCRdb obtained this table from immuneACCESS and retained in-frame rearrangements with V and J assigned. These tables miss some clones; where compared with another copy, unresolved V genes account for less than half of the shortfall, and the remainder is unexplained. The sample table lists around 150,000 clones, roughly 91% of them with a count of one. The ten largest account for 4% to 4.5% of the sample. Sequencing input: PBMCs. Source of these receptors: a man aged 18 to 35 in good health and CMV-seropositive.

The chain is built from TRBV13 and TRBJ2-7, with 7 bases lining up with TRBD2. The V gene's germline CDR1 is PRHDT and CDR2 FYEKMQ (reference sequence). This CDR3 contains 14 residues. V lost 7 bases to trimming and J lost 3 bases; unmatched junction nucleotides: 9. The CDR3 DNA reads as TGTGCCAGCAACCAAGGCGGGAGAAGCTACGAGCAGTACTTC. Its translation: CASNQGGRSYEQYF.

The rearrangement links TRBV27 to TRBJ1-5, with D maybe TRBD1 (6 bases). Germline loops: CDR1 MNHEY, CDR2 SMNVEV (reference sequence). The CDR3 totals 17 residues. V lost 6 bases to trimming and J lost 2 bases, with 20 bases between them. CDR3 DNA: TGTGCCAGCAGGCCTTCCAGACAGGCATGGGGCAATCAGCCCCAGCATTTT. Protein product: CASRPSRQAWGNQPQHF.

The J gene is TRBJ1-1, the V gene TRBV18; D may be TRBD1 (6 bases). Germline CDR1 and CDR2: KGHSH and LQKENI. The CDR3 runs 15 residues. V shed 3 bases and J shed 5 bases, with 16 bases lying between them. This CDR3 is CASSPLDRGGTEAFF. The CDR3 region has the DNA TGTGCCAGCTCACCCCTGGACAGAGGGGGAACTGAAGCTTTCTTT.

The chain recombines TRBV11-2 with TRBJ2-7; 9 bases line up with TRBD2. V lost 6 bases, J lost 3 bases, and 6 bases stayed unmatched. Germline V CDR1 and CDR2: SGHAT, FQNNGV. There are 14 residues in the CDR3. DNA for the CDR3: TGTGCCAGCAGTCTCTTAGCGGGAGTCTACGAGCAGTACTTC. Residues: CASSLLAGVYEQYF.

CDR3: CASSFSGPGANVLTF. The DNA for the CDR3 is TGTGCCAGCAGCTTCTCCGGTCCTGGGGCCAACGTCCTGACTTTC. The chain employs TRBV13 and TRBJ2-6; D is uncertain. Germline V gene lookup returns CDR1 PRHDT and CDR2 FYEKMQ (reference sequence). This CDR3 contains 15 residues. Trimming removed 3 bases from V and 2 bases from J, with 8 bases in between. Drawing the rest from reference TRBV13 and TRBJ2-6, the complete variable domain is AAGVIQSPRHLIKEKRETATLKCYPIPRHDTVYWYQQGPGQDPQFLISFYEKMQSDKGSIPDRFSAQQFSDYHSELNMSSLELGDSALYFCASSFSGPGANVLTFGAGSRLTVL.

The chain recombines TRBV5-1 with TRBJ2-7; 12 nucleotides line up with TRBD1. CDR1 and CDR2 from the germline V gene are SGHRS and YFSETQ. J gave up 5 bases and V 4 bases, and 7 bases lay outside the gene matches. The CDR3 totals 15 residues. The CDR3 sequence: CASSPGTGGANEQYF. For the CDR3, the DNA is TGCGCCAGCAGCCCCGGGACAGGGGGCGCAAACGAGCAGTACTTC.

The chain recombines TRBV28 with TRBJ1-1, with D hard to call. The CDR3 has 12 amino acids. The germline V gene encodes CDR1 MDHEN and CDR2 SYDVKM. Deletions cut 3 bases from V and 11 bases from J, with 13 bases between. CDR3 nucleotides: TGTGCCAGCAGTTTGAGTGCGCGGTGGGCTTTCTTT. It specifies CASSLSARWAFF.

The CDR3 here is CASSLDLGGGLYEQYF. In DNA form, the CDR3 reads TGTGCCAGCAGCTTAGATCTAGGCGGGGGCCTGTACGAGCAGTACTTC. The V call is TRBV11-3, the J call TRBJ2-7; D may be TRBD2 (7 bases). CDR1 is SGHNT, CDR2 YENEEA, per germline. The CDR3 has 16 residues. V was shortened by 0 bases and J by 4 bases, with 16 bases between the two germline ends.

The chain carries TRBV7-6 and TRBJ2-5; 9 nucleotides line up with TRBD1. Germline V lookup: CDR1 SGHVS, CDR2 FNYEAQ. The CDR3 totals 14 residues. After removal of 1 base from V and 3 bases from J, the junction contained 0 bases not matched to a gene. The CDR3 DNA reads TGTGCCAGCAGCTTAGGGACAGGGGAAGAGACCCAGTACTTC. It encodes CASSLGTGEETQYF.

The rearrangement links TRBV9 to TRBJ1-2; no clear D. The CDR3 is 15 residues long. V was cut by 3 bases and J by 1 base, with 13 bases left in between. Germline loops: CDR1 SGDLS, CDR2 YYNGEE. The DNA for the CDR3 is TGTGCCAGCAGCGCCTTGGGAGGGTATAACTATGGCTACACCTTC. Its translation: CASSALGGYNYGYTF.

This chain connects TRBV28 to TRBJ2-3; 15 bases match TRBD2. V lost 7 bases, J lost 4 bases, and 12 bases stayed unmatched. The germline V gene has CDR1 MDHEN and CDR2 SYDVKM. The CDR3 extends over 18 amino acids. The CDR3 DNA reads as TGTGCCAGCAACACAGGGACTAGCGGGAGGTATGCCTCAGATACGCAGTATTTT. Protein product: CASNTGTSGRYASDTQYF.

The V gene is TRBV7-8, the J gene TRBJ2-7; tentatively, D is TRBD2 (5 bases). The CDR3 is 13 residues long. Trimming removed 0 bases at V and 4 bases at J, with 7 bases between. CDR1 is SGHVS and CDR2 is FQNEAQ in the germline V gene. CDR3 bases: TGTGCCAGCAGCTTAGCCCGGGAATACGAGCAGTACTTC. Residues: CASSLAREYEQYF.

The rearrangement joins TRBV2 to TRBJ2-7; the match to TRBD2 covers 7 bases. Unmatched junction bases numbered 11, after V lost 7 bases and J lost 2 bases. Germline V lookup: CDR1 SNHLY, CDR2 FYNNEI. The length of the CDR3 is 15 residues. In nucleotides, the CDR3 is TGTGCCAGCATGGGGGAGGGGCTGCCCCCCTACGAGCAGTACTTC. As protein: CASMGEGLPPYEQYF.

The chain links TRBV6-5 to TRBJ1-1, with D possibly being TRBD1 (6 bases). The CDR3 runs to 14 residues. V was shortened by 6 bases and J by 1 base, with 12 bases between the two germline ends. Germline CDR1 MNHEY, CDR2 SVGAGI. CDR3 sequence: CASSYQTGNTEAFF. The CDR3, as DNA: TGTGCCAGCAGCTATCAGACAGGGAACACTGAAGCTTTCTTT.

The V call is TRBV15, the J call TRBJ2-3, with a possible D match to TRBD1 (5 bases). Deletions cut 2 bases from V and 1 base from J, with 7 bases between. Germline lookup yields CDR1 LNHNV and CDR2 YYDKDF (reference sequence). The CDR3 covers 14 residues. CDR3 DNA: TGTGCCACCAGCAGAAACAGGCGCACAGATACGCAGTATTTT. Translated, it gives CATSRNRRTDTQYF. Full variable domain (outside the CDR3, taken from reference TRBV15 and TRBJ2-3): DAMVIQNPRYQVTQFGKPVTLSCSQTLNHNVMYWYQQKSSQAPKLLFHYYDKDFNNEADTPDNFQSRRPNTSFCFLDIRSPGLGDTAMYLCATSRNRRTDTQYFGPGTRLTVL.

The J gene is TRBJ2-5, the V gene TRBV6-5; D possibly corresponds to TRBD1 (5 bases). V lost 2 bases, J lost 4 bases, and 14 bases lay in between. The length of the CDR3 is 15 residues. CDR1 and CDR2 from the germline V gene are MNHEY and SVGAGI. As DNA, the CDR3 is TGTGCCAGCAGTTACACTGGAGCAGGGATAGAGACCCAGTACTTC. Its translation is CASSYTGAGIETQYF.

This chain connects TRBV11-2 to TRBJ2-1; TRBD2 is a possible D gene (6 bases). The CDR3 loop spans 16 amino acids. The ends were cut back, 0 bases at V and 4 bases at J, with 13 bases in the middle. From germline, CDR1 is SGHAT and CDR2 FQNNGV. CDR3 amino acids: CASSLDFGRGYNEQFF. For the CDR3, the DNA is TGTGCCAGCAGCTTAGATTTCGGGAGAGGGTACAATGAGCAGTTCTTC. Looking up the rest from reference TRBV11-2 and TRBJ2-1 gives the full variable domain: EAGVAQSPRYKIIEKRQSVAFWCNPISGHATLYWYQQILGQGPKLLIQFQNNGVVDDSQLPKDRFSAERLKGVDSTLKIQPAKLEDSAVYLCASSLDFGRGYNEQFFGPGTRLTVL.

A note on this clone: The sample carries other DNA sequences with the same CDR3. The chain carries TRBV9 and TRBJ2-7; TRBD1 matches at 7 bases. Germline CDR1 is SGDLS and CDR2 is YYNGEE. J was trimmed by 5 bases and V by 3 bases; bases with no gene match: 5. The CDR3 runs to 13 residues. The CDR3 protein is CASSAEQGNEQYF. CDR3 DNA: TGTGCCAGCAGCGCCGAACAGGGGAACGAGCAGTACTTC. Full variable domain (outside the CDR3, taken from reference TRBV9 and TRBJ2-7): DSGVTQTPKHLITATGQRVTLRCSPRSGDLSVYWYQQSLDQGLQFLIQYYNGEERAKGNILERFSAQQFPDLHSELNLSSLELGDSALYFCASSAEQGNEQYFGPGTRLTVT.

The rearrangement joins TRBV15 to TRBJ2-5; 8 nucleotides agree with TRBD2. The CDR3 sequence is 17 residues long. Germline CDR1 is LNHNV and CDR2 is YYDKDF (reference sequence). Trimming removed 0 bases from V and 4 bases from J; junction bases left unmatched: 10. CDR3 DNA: TGTGCCACCAGCAGAGATCGTCCTAGCGGGTGGGGAGAGACCCAGTACTTC. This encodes CATSRDRPSGWGETQYF.

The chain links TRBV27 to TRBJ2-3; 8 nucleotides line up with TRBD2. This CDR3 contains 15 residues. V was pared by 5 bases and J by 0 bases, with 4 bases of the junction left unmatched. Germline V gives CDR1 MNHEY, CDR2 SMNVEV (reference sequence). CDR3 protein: CASSLQRGSTDTQYF. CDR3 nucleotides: TGTGCCAGCAGTCTCCAGCGGGGGAGCACAGATACGCAGTATTTT.

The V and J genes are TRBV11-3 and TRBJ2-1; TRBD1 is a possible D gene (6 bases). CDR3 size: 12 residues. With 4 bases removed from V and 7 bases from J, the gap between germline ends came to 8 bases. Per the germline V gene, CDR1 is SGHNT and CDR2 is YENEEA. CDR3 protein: CASSSTGNEQFF. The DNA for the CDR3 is TGTGCCAGCAGCTCAACAGGGAATGAGCAGTTCTTC.